This passage covers 17 T cell receptor beta chains from one sample sequenced in a study of beta chain features in type 1 diabetes (dated by TCRdb to the late 2010s). The study at large found these results: In all four CD4+ subsets, TCRB CDR3 length was moderately but significantly shorter in type 1 diabetes patients.

Library preparation employed the immunoSEQ multiplex PCR assay. The entire isolated RNA was reverse transcribed using the High Capacity cDNA Reverse Transcription Kit, and thus expressed TCRB transcripts were sequenced. The table was pulled from immuneACCESS by TCRdb, which kept in-frame rearrangements only. Such tables lose some clones; where checked, under half of the loss comes from unresolved V genes, and the rest has no known cause. Here the sample has around 690,000 clones; around 12% occur a single time. Together, the top ten hold around 0.12% of the sample. Antigen specificity for these receptors is unknown. The sample consisted of naive CD4+ T cells from blood. The label giving this sample's cell subset or site can be read as: true naive CD4+ T cells. These receptors all stem from a man younger than 40 with type 1 diabetes.

This clone was counted only a few times. The V gene is TRBV30, the J gene TRBJ1-5; TRBD1 matches at 8 bases. Unmatched junction bases numbered 4, after V lost 4 bases and J lost 2 bases. The CDR3 loop spans 14 amino acids. CDR1 and CDR2 (germline): GTSNPN, SVGIG (reference sequence). This CDR3 is CAWKAQGGNQPQHF. CDR3 DNA sequence: TGTGCCTGGAAGGCACAGGGGGGCAATCAGCCCCAGCATTTT. The full variable domain, its missing parts supplied by reference TRBV30 and TRBJ1-5, is SQTIHQWPATLVQPVGSPLSLECTVEGTSNPNLYWYRQAAGRGLQLLFYSVGIGQISSEVPQNLSASRPQDRQFILSSKKLLLSDSGFYLCAWKAQGGNQPQHFGDGTRLSIL.

This clone has just a few counts. V and J are TRBV7-9 and TRBJ1-1; a weak D match, TRBD1 (6 bases). The CDR3 runs to 13 residues. Trimming removed 5 bases from V and 8 bases from J, with 15 bases in between. Per germline, CDR1 SEHNR and CDR2 FQNEAQ (reference sequence). CDR3 region: CASSTVDQGEAFF. The CDR3 bases are TGTGCCAGCAGCACAGTGGATCAGGGGGAAGCTTTCTTT.

The V and J genes are TRBV4-3 and TRBJ1-2; the D gene is possibly TRBD1 (6 bases). The length of the CDR3 is 14 residues. Deletions cut 0 bases from V and 7 bases from J, with 12 bases between. Germline V CDR1 and CDR2: LGHNA, YSLEER. The CDR3 sequence is CASSQDGQGPGYTF. The CDR3 region has the DNA TGCGCCAGCAGCCAAGATGGGCAGGGGCCTGGCTACACCTTC.

This clone was counted only a few times. The chain joins TRBV10-3 to TRBJ1-6; 10 bases are shared with TRBD1. Per the germline V gene, CDR1 is ENHRY and CDR2 is SYGVKD. This CDR3 is 14 amino acids long. J gave up 9 bases and V 7 bases, and 6 bases lay outside the gene matches. CDR3 bases: TGTGCCATCAAACCGGGACAGGGGTCTTCACCCCTCCACTTT. It translates to CAIKPGQGSSPLHF.

This clone turned up a few times. V usage is TRBV5-1 and J usage is TRBJ2-3; 10 bases map to TRBD1. The germline V gene encodes CDR1 SGHRS and CDR2 YFSETQ. The CDR3 has 14 residues. With 7 bases clipped from V and 6 bases from J, the junction kept 8 bases outside the gene matches. The CDR3 DNA sequence: TGCGCCAGCTCGAGACAGGGGGCTCACGATACGCAGTATTTT. Its protein is CASSRQGAHDTQYF.

The table lists this clone with a few counts. V gene TRBV7-2 combines with J gene TRBJ2-1, with 13 bases that match TRBD2. With V trimmed by 5 bases and J by 7 bases, 8 bases remained unmatched. Looked up from germline, CDR1 is SGHTA and CDR2 is FQGNSA. The CDR3 is 16 amino acids. CDR3: CASSPGLAGAENEQFF. The DNA of the CDR3 is TGTGCCAGCAGCCCCGGACTAGCGGGGGCAGAGAATGAGCAGTTCTTC.

V and J are TRBV29-1 and TRBJ2-1; D is uncertain. The germline V and J ends were trimmed by 4 bases and 2 bases, with 9 bases remaining between them. The CDR3 is 13 residues long. CDR1 and CDR2 from the germline V gene are SQVTM and ANQGSEA. For the CDR3, the DNA is TGCAGCGTTGGAAACCTCCCCTACAATGAGCAGTTCTTC. Protein product: CSVGNLPYNEQFF.

This clone was detected a few times. The V and J genes are TRBV5-4 and TRBJ2-2; unclear D gene. Trimming removed 6 bases from V and 5 bases from J, with 8 bases in between. CDR1 and CDR2 (germline): SGHNT, YYREEE (reference sequence). The CDR3 extends over 12 amino acids. The CDR3 here is CASTLVTGELFF. The CDR3 nucleotides are TGTGCCAGCACCTTAGTTACCGGGGAGCTGTTTTTT.

This clone was seen more than once but under ten times. V is TRBV28 and J is TRBJ2-7; D is undetermined. Germline assignment: CDR1 MDHEN and CDR2 SYDVKM. V lost 6 bases and J 6 bases, leaving 15 bases between the germline ends. The CDR3 spans 13 residues. This CDR3 reads CASRGTVVREQYF. As DNA, the CDR3 is TGTGCCAGCAGGGGAACGGTCGTACGCGAGCAGTACTTC.

The chain joins TRBV9 to TRBJ1-1; no definite D call. Trimming stripped 0 bases from V and 4 bases from J, with 10 bases between. CDR1 is SGDLS, CDR2 YYNGEE, per germline. This CDR3 is built from 14 residues. CDR3 nucleotides: TGTGCCAGCAGCGTAGCTTGGGGTCTCACTGAAGCTTTCTTT. Its protein product is CASSVAWGLTEAFF.

In its sample, this clone was seen a few times. The rearrangement uses TRBV4-3 and TRBJ1-5; possible D gene TRBD1, 6 bases. V shed 1 base and J shed 0 bases, with 13 bases lying between them. The CDR3 loop spans 17 amino acids. From germline, CDR1 is LGHNA and CDR2 YSLEER. The CDR3 spells CASSQVIQGHSNQPQHF. CDR3 nucleotide sequence: TGCGCCAGCAGCCAAGTCATCCAGGGGCATAGCAATCAGCCCCAGCATTTT.

This clone has more than one count but fewer than ten. The rearrangement links TRBV18 to TRBJ1-1; 10 positions match TRBD1. V was clipped by 3 bases and J by 1 base; unmatched bases: 8. Germline CDR1 is KGHSH and CDR2 is LQKENI. The CDR3 sequence is 17 residues long. The CDR3 loop is CASSPVPGQGTNTEAFF. CDR3 in DNA: TGTGCCAGCTCACCCGTCCCGGGACAGGGGACGAACACTGAAGCTTTCTTT.

The chain couples TRBV4-3 to TRBJ2-2; TRBD1 aligns across 8 bases. The CDR3 loop spans 18 amino acids. J was trimmed by 4 bases and V by 3 bases; bases with no gene match: 13. CDR1 is LGHNA and CDR2 is YSLEER in the germline V gene. This chain's CDR3 is CASSHKRGPGGFTGELFF. CDR3 nucleotides: TGCGCCAGCAGCCACAAGAGGGGTCCAGGGGGCTTCACCGGGGAGCTGTTTTTT.

This rearrangement joins TRBV2 to TRBJ1-1, with D perhaps TRBD1 (5 bases). The V end lost 4 bases, the J end lost 3 bases, and 15 bases lay between the germline ends. There are 15 residues in the CDR3. Germline CDR1 SNHLY, CDR2 FYNNEI. This CDR3 is CASSARGTEDTEAFF. CDR3 in DNA: TGTGCCAGCAGTGCCAGAGGGACGGAGGACACTGAAGCTTTCTTT.

This chain joins TRBV2 and TRBJ2-6; D unclear. Germline V gene data show CDR1 as SNHLY and CDR2 as FYNNEI. V lost 8 bases and J lost 0, with 8 bases in between. This CDR3 comprises 14 residues. This CDR3 reads CASLFDSGANVLTF. The DNA for the CDR3 is TGTGCCAGCCTCTTCGACTCTGGGGCCAACGTCCTGACTTTC.

This clone has more than one count but fewer than ten. The rearrangement links TRBV30 to TRBJ1-2, with 9 bases that match TRBD1. The CDR3 has 13 amino acids. V lost 1 base and J lost 4; bases outside the gene matches: 1. CDR1 GTSNPN and CDR2 SVGIG come from the germline V gene (reference sequence). CDR3 coding DNA: TGTGCCTGGAGTGCGGGACAGGGCTATGGCTACACCTTC. Residues: CAWSAGQGYGYTF.

This rearrangement joins TRBV5-1 to TRBJ2-6; D gene uncertain. Germline CDR1 reads SGHRS; CDR2 reads YFSETQ. Trimming pared 1 base from V and 2 bases from J, leaving 7 bases between. The CDR3 has 15 residues. Written as DNA, the CDR3 is TGCGCCAGCAGCTTGTCATCCCCTGGGGCCAACGTCCTGACTTTC. Protein sequence: CASSLSSPGANVLTF.